These T cell receptor beta chains were read from a single sample in a study of T cells in Graves' hyperthyroidism and ophthalmopathy. Each CDR3 protein is one row after TCRdb ran MiXCR on the multiplex PCR reads. Among about 480,000 distinct CDR3 sequences listed, roughly 14% were seen once. Material for sequencing was blood. The receptors were sampled from a woman under 30 with Graves' hyperthyroidism. The CDR3 runs from the conserved cysteine through the conserved F or W. The D gene is left open where the match is weak. Rows may omit the clone size; those that give it use once, few, many or a size class.

DNA | CDR3 | size | J | V | D | length
TGTGCCAGCAGCCAAGGACAGGGCGGAGGGTTCCAAGAGACCCAGTACTTC | CASSQGQGGGFQETQYF | few | TRBJ2-5 | TRBV14 | - | 17
TGTGCCAGCAATGGAGCGGACAATGAGCAGTTCTTC | CASNGADNEQFF | - | TRBJ2-1 | TRBV6-1 | - | 12
TGTGCCAGCAGCGTAGGGTCGGGAGTAGTCCTTGCGTCCGAGACCCAGTACTTC | CASSVGSGVVLASETQYF | - | TRBJ2-5 | TRBV9 | - | 18
TGTGCCACCAGTGAGGGCAGAGGGCGAAATTCACCCCTCCACTTT | CATSEGRGRNSPLHF | many | TRBJ1-6 | TRBV24-1 | - | 15
TGCAGTGCTAGAACTCATGCCGGCCCAGAGACCCAGTACTTC | CSARTHAGPETQYF | many | TRBJ2-5 | TRBV20-1 | - | 14
TGTGCCAGCAGCGTAGAACTGGGGGTAAGGGAGACCCAGTACTTC | CASSVELGVRETQYF | many | TRBJ2-5 | TRBV9 | - | 15
TGTGCCAGCAGCCAACCACGGGACTTCCTTAGCACAGATACGCAGTATTTT | CASSQPRDFLSTDTQYF | few | TRBJ2-3 | TRBV3-1 | - | 17
TGTGCCAGCAGCTTATCCATTACCTACAATGAGCAGTTCTTC | CASSLSITYNEQFF | - | TRBJ2-1 | TRBV7-3 | - | 14
TGTGCCACCAGTGATTTAAGCAATCAGCCCCAGCATTTT | CATSDLSNQPQHF | - | TRBJ1-5 | TRBV24-1 | - | 13
TGTGCCAGCGGTAAGAGCGGGAGAAACAATGAGCAGTTCTTC | CASGKSGRNNEQFF | many | TRBJ2-1 | TRBV12-3/TRBV12-4 | TRBD2 | 14
TGTGCCATCAGCAGACAGACTAGCACAGATACGCAGTATTTT | CAISRQTSTDTQYF | few | TRBJ2-3 | TRBV10-3 | - | 14
TGCGCCAGCAGCTTATTGGGTCGAACTAATGAAAAACTGTTTTTT | CASSLLGRTNEKLFF | few | TRBJ1-4 | TRBV5-1 | - | 15
TGCAGTGCTAGAGATCCCGGCAGTAGCTCCTATAATTCACCCCTCCACTTT | CSARDPGSSSYNSPLHF | - | TRBJ1-6 | TRBV20-1 | - | 17
TGCGCCAGCAGCGGGGGACAGGGGAACCACAATGAGCAGTTCTTC | CASSGGQGNHNEQFF | few | TRBJ2-1 | TRBV5-1 | TRBD1 | 15
TGCGCCAGCAGCCAAGATCTGGGCAATTTAGGTCAGCCCCAGCATTTT | CASSQDLGNLGQPQHF | many | TRBJ1-5 | TRBV4-1 | - | 16
TGTGCCAGCAGCTTCGAAAGCGGGAGCACAGATACGCAGTATTTT | CASSFESGSTDTQYF | many | TRBJ2-3 | TRBV11-1 | - | 15
TGTGCCAGCAGCCCGGGACAGGGGAAGAGTGAAAAACTGTTTTTT | CASSPGQGKSEKLFF | many | TRBJ1-4 | TRBV7-9 | TRBD1 | 15
TGTGCCAGCAGCTTAAACGCCGGATCCTACAATGAGCAGTTCTTC | CASSLNAGSYNEQFF | - | TRBJ2-1 | TRBV7-3 | - | 15
TGCGCCAGCAGCCTGACAGGGACCACAGATACGCAGTATTTT | CASSLTGTTDTQYF | - | TRBJ2-3 | TRBV5-1 | TRBD1 | 14
TGTGCCAGCAGCTTGGACCTACTAGACTCTGGGGCCAACGTCCTGACTTTC | CASSLDLLDSGANVLTF | few | TRBJ2-6 | TRBV5-4 | - | 17
TGTGCCAGCAGCCAAGCTCCGGGACAGGACGAGCAGTACTTC | CASSQAPGQDEQYF | - | TRBJ2-7 | TRBV3-1 | TRBD1 | 14
TGCGCCAGCAGCGACAATAGCGGGAGGGAGACCCAGTACTTC | CASSDNSGRETQYF | many | TRBJ2-5 | TRBV5-1 | TRBD2 | 14